This T cell receptor (beta chain) originates from a study of T cells in Graves' hyperthyroidism and ophthalmopathy. Study findings and constraints: Progression to ophthalmopathy was predicted a median of about 6.6 months early. Researchers report that a 13 V-J model separated ophthalmopathy from stable hyperthyroidism.

This clonotype was seen at least ten times. Its antigen remains unknown. Clinical symptoms, serum thyroxine and TRAb, thyroid ultrasound and orbital computed tomography together formed the diagnostic basis. The TCR beta CDR3 regions underwent amplification using RNA transcripts as the source. Using the HTBI primer set, a first-round RT-PCR was run on the TCR CDR3. TCRdb fed the multiplex PCR reads into MiXCR, producing one record per CDR3 protein. The table records 800,000 or so distinct CDR3 sequences, over 35% of them present only once. CDR1 SEHNR and CDR2 FQNEAQ come from the germline V gene (reference sequence). The CDR3 sequence is 14 residues long. V was clipped by 3 bases and J by 4 bases, with 12 bases between them.

The chain combines TRBV7-9 with TRBJ1-1; a possible D gene is TRBD1 (5 bases). Sequenced sample: blood. The TCR sequence derives from a young man with Graves' hyperthyroidism. The CDR3 DNA is TGTGCCAGCAGCTTCAGGGAAGTAGGCACTGAAGCTTTCTTT. It specifies CASSFREVGTEAFF.